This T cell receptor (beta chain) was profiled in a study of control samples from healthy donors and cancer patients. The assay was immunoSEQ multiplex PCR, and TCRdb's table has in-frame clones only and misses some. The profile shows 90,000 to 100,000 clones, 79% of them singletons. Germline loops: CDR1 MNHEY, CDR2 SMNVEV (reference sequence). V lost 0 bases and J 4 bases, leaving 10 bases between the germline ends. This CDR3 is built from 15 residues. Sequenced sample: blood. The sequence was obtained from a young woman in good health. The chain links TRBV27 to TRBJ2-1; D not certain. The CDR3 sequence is CASSLSGFGYNEQFF. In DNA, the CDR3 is TGTGCCAGCAGTTTATCCGGGTTTGGATACAATGAGCAGTTCTTC.